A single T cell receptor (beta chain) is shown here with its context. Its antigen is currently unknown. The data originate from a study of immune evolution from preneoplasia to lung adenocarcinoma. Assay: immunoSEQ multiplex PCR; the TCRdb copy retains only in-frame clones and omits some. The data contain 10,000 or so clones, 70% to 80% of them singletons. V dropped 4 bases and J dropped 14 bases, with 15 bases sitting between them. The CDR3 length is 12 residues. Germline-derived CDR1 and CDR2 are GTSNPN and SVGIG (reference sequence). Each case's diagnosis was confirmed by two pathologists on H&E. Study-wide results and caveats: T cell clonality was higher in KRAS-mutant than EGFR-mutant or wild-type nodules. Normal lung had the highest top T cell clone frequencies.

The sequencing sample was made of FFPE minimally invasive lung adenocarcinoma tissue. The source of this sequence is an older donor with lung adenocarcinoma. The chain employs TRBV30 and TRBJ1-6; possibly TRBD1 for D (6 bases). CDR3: CAWNSGGGTLHF. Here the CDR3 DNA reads TGTGCCTGGAACTCGGGAGGGGGAACCCTCCACTTT.